These T cell receptor beta chains were read from a single sample in a study of OX40 agonist ivuxolimab in advanced cancers. Generated by immunoSEQ multiplex PCR, the TCRdb table keeps only in-frame clones and is missing some. The table includes tens of thousands of clones, 87% detected once. The sample was CD4+ or CD8+ T cells sorted from blood, taken in a trial of the OX40 agonist ivuxolimab. The receptors stem from an adult with an advanced solid tumor such as melanoma, head and neck, liver or kidney cancer. Each CDR3 is given with its conserved first and last residue.

TRBJ1-2,TRBV5-1,13,CASSYGTDNGYTF
TRBJ2-2,TRBV6-5,15,CASSSGLVNTGELFF
TRBJ2-1,TRBV19,15,CASSPTERGYNEQFF
TRBJ2-7,TRBV7-7,14,CASSPRWWSYEQYF
TRBJ1-6,TRBV6-5,16,CASSYSSYRLNSPLHF
TRBJ2-1,TRBV7-9,17,CASSLHANPTGNNEQFF
TRBJ1-1,TRBV27,15,CASHIRGGMNTEAFF
TRBJ1-2,TRBV10-3,15,CAISDRDRGSYGYTF
TRBJ2-5,TRBV19,15,CASSPGTSAQETQYF
TRBJ2-1,TRBV14,18,CASSQRRGGRALNNEQFF
TRBJ1-1,TRBV13,13,CASSLKPLGQAFF
TRBJ2-1,TRBV2,14,CASTGGTVYNEQFF
TRBJ2-1,TRBV10-3,15,CAISAGGAVYNEQFF
TRBJ2-1,TRBV5-1,15,CASSSLAGGENEQFF
TRBJ2-7,TRBV6-1,12,CASTTYPYEQYF
TRBJ2-2,TRBV7-9,15,CASSLDWRYTGELFF
TRBJ2-2,TRBV2,14,CATQRDTYTGELFF
TRBJ2-3,TRBV18,15,CASSSGLAGADTQYF